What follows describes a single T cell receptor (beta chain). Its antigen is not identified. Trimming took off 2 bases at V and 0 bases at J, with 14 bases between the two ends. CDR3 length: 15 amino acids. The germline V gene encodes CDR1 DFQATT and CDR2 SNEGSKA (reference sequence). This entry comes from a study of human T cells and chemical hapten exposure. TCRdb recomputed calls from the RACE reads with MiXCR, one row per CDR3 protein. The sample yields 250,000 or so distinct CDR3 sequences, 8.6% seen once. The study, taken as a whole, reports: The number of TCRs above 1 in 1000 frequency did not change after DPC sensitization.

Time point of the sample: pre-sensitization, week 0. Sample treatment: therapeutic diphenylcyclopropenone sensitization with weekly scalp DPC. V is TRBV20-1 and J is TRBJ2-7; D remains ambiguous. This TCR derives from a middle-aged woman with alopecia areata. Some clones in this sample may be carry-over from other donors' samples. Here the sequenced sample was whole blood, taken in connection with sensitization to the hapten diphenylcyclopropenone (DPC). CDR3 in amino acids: CSARNRPLTSYEQYF. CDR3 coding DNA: TGCAGTGCTAGAAACCGACCCCTGACCTCCTACGAGCAGTACTTC.